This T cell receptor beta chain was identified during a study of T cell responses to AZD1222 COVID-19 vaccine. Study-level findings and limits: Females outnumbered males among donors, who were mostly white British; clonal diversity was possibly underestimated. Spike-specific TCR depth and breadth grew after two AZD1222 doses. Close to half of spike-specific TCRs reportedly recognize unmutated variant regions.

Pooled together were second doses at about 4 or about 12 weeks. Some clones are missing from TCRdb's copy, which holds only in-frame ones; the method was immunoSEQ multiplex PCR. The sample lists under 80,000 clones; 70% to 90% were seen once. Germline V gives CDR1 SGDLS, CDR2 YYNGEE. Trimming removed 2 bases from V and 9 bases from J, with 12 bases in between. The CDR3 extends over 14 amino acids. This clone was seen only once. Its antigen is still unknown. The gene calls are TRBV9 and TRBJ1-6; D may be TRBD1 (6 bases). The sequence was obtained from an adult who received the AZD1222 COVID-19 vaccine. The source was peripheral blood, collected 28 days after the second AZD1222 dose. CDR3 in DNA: TGTGCCAGCAGCGTTGAGGGGGGCGGTTCACCCCTCCACTTT. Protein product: CASSVEGGGSPLHF.